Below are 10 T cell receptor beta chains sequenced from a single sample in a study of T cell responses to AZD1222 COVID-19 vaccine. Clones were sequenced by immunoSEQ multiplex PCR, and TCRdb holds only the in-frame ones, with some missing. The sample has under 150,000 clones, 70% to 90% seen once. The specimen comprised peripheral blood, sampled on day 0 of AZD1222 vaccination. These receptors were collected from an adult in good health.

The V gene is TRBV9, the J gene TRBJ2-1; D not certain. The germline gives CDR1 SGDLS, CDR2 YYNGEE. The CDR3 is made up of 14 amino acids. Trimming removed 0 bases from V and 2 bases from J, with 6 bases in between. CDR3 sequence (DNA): TGTGCCAGCAGCGTAGGACTTCCCTACAATGAGCAGTTCTTC. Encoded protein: CASSVGLPYNEQFF. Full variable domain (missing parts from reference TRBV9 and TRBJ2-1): DSGVTQTPKHLITATGQRVTLRCSPRSGDLSVYWYQQSLDQGLQFLIQYYNGEERAKGNILERFSAQQFPDLHSELNLSSLELGDSALYFCASSVGLPYNEQFFGPGTRLTVL.

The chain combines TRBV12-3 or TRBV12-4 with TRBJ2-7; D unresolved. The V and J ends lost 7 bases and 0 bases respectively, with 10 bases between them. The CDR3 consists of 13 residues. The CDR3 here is CASKSPSSYEQYF. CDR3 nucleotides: TGTGCCAGCAAGAGCCCCAGCTCCTACGAGCAGTACTTC.

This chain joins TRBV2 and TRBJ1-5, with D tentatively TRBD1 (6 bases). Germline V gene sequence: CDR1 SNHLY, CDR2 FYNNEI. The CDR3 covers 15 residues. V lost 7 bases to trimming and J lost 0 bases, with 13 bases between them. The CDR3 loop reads CASKQTGNSNQPQHF. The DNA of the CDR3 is TGTGCCAGCAAGCAGACAGGCAATAGCAATCAGCCCCAGCATTTT.

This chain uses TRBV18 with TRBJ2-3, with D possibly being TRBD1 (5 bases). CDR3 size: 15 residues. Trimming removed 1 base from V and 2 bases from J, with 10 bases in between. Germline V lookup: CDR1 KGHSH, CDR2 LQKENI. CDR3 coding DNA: TGTGCCAGCTCACCACTACAGGTTTTCACAGATACGCAGTATTTT. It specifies CASSPLQVFTDTQYF.

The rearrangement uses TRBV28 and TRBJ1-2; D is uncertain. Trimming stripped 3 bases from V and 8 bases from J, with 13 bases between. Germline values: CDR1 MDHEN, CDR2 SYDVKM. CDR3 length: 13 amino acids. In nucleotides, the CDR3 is TGTGCCAGCAGTTTCCCGGGGAGATGGGGCTACACCTTC. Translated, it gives CASSFPGRWGYTF.

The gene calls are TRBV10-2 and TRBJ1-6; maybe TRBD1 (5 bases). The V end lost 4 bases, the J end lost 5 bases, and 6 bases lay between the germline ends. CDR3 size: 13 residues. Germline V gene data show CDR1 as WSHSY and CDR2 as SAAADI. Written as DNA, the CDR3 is TGCGCCAGCAGTGCGGGGGATAATTCACCCCTCCACTTT. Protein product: CASSAGDNSPLHF.

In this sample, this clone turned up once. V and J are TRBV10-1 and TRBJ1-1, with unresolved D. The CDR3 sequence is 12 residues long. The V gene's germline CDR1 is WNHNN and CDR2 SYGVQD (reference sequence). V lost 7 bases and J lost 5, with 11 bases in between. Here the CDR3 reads CASNGVATEAFF. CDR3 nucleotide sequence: TGCGCCAGCAACGGCGTGGCGACTGAAGCTTTCTTT.

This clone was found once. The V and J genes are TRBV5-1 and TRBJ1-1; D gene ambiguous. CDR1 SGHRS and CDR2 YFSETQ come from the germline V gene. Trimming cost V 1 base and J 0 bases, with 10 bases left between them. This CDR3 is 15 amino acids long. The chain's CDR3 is CASSLSSLMNTEAFF. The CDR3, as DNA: TGCGCCAGCAGCTTGAGCAGCCTAATGAACACTGAAGCTTTCTTT.

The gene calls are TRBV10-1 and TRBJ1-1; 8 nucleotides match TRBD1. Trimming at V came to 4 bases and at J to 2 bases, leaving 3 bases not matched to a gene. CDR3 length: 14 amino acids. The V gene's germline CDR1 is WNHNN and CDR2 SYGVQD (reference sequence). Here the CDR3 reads CASSVDRVNTEAFF. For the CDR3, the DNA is TGCGCCAGCAGTGTGGACAGGGTTAACACTGAAGCTTTCTTT.

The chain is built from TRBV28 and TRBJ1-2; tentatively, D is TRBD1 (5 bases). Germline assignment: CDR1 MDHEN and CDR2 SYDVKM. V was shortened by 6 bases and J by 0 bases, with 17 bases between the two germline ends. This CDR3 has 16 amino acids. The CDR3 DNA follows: TGTGCCAGCAGGATAGGGACCGCCTTGTCTAACTATGGCTACACCTTC. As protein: CASRIGTALSNYGYTF.